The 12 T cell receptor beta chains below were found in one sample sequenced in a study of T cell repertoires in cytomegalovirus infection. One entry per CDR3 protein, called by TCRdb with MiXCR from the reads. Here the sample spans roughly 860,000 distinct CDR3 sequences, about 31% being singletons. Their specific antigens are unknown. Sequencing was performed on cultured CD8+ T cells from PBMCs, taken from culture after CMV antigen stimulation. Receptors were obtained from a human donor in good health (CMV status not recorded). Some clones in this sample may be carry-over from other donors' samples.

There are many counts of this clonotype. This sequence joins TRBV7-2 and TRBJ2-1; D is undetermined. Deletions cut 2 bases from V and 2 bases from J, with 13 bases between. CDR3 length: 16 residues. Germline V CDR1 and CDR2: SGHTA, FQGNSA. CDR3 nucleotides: TGTGCCAGCAGCTTACCGTTCTGGAAGACCTACAATGAGCAGTTCTTC. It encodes CASSLPFWKTYNEQFF.

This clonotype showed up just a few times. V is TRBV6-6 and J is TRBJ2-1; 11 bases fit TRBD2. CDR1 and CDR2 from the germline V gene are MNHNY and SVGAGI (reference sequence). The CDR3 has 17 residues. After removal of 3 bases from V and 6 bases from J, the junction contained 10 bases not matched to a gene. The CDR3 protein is CASSYLASGGSGNEQFF. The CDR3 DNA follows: TGTGCCAGCAGTTATCTAGCTAGCGGGGGGTCAGGCAATGAGCAGTTCTTC.

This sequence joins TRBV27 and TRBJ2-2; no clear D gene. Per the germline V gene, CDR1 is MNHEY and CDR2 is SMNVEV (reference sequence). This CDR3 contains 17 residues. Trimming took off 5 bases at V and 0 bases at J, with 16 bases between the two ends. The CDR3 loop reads CASSRNLLSANTGELFF. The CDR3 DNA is TGTGCCAGCAGTAGAAACCTACTATCCGCGAACACCGGGGAGCTGTTTTTT.

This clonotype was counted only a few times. CDR3 nucleotide sequence: TGTGCCAGCAGCGCAACCGGACAGCCTTATGGCTACACCTTC. Its translation is CASSATGQPYGYTF. The chain uses TRBV14 and TRBJ1-2; TRBD1 is a possible D gene (6 bases). V lost 5 bases to trimming and J lost 5 bases, with 15 bases between them. Germline V lookup: CDR1 SGHDN, CDR2 FVKESK. This CDR3 comprises 14 residues.

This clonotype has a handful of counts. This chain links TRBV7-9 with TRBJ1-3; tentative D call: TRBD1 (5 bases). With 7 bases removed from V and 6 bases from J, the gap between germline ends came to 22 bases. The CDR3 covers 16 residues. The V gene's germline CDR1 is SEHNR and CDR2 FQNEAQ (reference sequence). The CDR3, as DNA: TGTGCCAGCACCCCTCGAGTGGCAGATGGGACAAACACCATATATTTT. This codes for CASTPRVADGTNTIYF.

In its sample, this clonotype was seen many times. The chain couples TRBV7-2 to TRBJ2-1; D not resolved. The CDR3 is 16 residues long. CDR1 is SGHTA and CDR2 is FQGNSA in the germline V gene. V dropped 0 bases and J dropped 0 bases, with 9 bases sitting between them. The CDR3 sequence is CASSLARRSSYNEQFF. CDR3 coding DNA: TGTGCCAGCAGCTTAGCCCGCCGGAGCTCCTACAATGAGCAGTTCTTC.

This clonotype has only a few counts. The CDR3 spells CASSSDGRPNQPQHF. CDR3 bases: TGTGCCAGCAGCTCCGACGGTCGCCCTAATCAGCCCCAGCATTTT. V and J are TRBV7-9 and TRBJ1-5; D gene uncertain. There are 15 residues in the CDR3. V was trimmed by 4 bases and J by 4 bases, leaving 14 bases between them. CDR1 is SEHNR and CDR2 is FQNEAQ in the germline V gene (reference sequence).

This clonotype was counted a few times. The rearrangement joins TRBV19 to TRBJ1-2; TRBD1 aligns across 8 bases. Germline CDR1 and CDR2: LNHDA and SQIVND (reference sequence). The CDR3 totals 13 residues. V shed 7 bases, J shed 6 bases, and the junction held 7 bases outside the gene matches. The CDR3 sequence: CASTWDRRDGYTF. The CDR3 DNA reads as TGTGCCAGTACTTGGGACAGGAGAGATGGCTACACCTTC.

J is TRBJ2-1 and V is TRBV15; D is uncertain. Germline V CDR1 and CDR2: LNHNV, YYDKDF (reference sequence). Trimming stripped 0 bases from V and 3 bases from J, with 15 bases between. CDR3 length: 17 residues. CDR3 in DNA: TGTGCCACCAGCAGAGACCCGCGACCTCCGGTCTACAATGAGCAGTTCTTC. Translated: CATSRDPRPPVYNEQFF.

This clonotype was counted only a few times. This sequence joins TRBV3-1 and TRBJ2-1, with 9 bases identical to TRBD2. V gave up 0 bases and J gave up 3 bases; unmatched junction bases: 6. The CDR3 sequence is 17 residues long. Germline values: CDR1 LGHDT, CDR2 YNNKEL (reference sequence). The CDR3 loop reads CASSQEIRLADYNEQFF. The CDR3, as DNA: TGTGCCAGCAGCCAAGAAATAAGACTAGCGGACTACAATGAGCAGTTCTTC.

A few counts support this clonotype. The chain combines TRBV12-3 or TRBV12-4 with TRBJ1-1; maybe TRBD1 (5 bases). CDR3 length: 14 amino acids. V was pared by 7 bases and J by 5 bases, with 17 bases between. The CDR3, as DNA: TGTGCCAGCAACCCGGATGGGGCGGGGACTGAAGCTTTCTTT. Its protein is CASNPDGAGTEAFF.

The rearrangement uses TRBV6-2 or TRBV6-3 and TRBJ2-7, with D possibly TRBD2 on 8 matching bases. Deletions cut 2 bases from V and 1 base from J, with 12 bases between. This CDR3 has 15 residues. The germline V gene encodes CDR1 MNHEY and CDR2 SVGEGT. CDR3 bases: TGTGCCAGCAGTTACAGCGGGGGACAGTCCTACGAGCAGTACGTC. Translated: CASSYSGGQSYEQYV.